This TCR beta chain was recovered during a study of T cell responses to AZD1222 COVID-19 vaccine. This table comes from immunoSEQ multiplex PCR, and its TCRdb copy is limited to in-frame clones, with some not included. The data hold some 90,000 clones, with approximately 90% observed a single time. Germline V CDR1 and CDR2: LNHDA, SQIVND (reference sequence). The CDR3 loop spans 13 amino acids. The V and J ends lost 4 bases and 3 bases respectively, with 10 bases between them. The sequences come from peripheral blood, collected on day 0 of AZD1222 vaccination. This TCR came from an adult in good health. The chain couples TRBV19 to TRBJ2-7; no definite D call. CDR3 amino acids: CASSTTEFYEQYF. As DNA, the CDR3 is TGTGCCAGTAGTACAACAGAGTTCTACGAGCAGTACTTC.